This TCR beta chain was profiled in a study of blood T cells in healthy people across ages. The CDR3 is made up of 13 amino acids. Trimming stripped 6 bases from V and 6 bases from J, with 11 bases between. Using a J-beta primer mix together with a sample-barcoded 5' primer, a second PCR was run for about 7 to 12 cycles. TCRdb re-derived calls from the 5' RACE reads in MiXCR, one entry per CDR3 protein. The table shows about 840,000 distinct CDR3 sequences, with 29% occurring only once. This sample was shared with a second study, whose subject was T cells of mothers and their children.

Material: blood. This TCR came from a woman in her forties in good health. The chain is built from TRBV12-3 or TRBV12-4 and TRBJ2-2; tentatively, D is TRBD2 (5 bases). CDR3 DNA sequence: TGTGCCAGCAGCCCCTCGAGGGCCGGGGAGCTGTTTTTT. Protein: CASSPSRAGELFF.